Below, 13 T cell receptor beta chains from the same sample are listed, as sequenced in a study of OX40 agonist ivuxolimab in advanced cancers. Profiling relied on immunoSEQ multiplex PCR, and the TCRdb table lists in-frame clones only, not all of them. Of 50,000 to 55,000 clones listed, roughly 80% were seen once; the top ten hold 4.5% to 5.5%. The source material was CD4+ or CD8+ T cells sorted from blood, sampled in a trial of the OX40 agonist ivuxolimab. Receptors were obtained from an adult with an advanced solid tumor such as melanoma, head and neck, liver or kidney cancer.

The rearrangement links TRBV19 to TRBJ2-7; TRBD1 might be the D (9 bases). V lost 4 bases to trimming and J lost 7 bases, with 23 bases between them. Per germline, CDR1 LNHDA and CDR2 SQIVND (reference sequence). The CDR3 has 16 residues. The CDR3, as DNA: TGTGCCAGTAGTACTTCCTCCGGGACAGGGACTAGGGAGCAGTACTTC. Translation: CASSTSSGTGTREQYF.

The rearrangement uses TRBV19 and TRBJ1-1, with D unresolved. The germline V gene encodes CDR1 LNHDA and CDR2 SQIVND (reference sequence). This CDR3 spans 14 amino acids. Deletions cut 9 bases from V and 6 bases from J, with 20 bases between. CDR3 loop: CASKTFGEIAEAFF. Here the CDR3 DNA reads TGTGCCAGCAAAACGTTTGGGGAAATCGCTGAAGCTTTCTTT.

This chain links TRBV5-6 with TRBJ1-1, with TRBD1 matching 7 bases. The CDR3 covers 14 residues. Germline lookup yields CDR1 SGHDT and CDR2 YYEEEE. J was trimmed by 1 base and V by 3 bases; bases with no gene match: 3. In nucleotides, the CDR3 is TGTGCCAGCAGCTGGGGACAGACGAACACTGAAGCTTTCTTT. Its translation is CASSWGQTNTEAFF.

CDR3 region: CAWGALGNGYTF. The CDR3 region has the DNA TGTGCCTGGGGGGCTTTGGGTAATGGCTACACCTTC. The chain links TRBV30 to TRBJ1-2; a possible D gene is TRBD1 (5 bases). V was clipped by 5 bases and J by 6 bases, with 13 bases between them. Germline loops: CDR1 GTSNPN, CDR2 SVGIG (reference sequence). The CDR3 runs 12 residues. Based on the CDR3 plus reference TRBV30 and TRBJ1-2, the full variable domain is SQTIHQWPATLVQPVGSPLSLECTVEGTSNPNLYWYRQAAGRGLQLLFYSVGIGQISSEVPQNLSASRPQDRQFILSSKKLLLSDSGFYLCAWGALGNGYTFGSGTRLTVV.

The chain combines TRBV27 with TRBJ1-2, with TRBD1 matching 9 bases. V shed 5 bases, J shed 2 bases, and the junction held 6 bases outside the gene matches. This CDR3 region has 15 residues. CDR1 is MNHEY and CDR2 is SMNVEV in the germline V gene (reference sequence). CDR3 nucleotide sequence: TGTGCCAGCAGTCCCCGGGACAGGGAAAACTATGGCTACACCTTC. Encoded protein: CASSPRDRENYGYTF.

This chain joins TRBV27 and TRBJ2-5; the match to TRBD2 covers 7 bases. The J call may be incorrect, as the DNA end agrees better with TRBJ2-7. Germline CDR1 and CDR2: MNHEY and SMNVEV (reference sequence). The CDR3 extends over 16 amino acids. In DNA form, the CDR3 reads TGTGCCAGCAGTTTATCGAAGACTAGCTGGTCCTACGAGCAGTACTTC. It specifies CASSLSKTSWSYEQYF.

This chain joins TRBV6-5 and TRBJ1-5, with D perhaps matching TRBD1 (6 bases). The CDR3 is 14 amino acids. V was clipped by 5 bases and J by 3 bases, with 11 bases between them. CDR1 and CDR2 from the germline V gene are MNHEY and SVGAGI. DNA for the CDR3: TGTGCCAGCAGTCTACAGGGCTCCAATCAGCCCCAGCATTTT. This sequence encodes CASSLQGSNQPQHF.

The count of this clone is one. The chain is built from TRBV30 and TRBJ2-2; D not resolved. The CDR3 is made up of 13 amino acids. V was trimmed by 4 bases and J by 6 bases, leaving 12 bases between them. The germline gives CDR1 GTSNPN, CDR2 SVGIG (reference sequence). CDR3 residues: CAWKTFGAGELFF. The CDR3 DNA reads as TGTGCCTGGAAAACCTTTGGGGCCGGGGAGCTGTTTTTT.

The chain has TRBV11-3 and TRBJ2-1, with D tentatively TRBD2 (5 bases). The CDR3 spans 15 residues. Trimming took off 3 bases at V and 4 bases at J, with 13 bases between the two ends. CDR1 SGHNT and CDR2 YENEEA come from the germline V gene. CDR3 coding DNA: TGTGCCAGCAGCTTCTTTGGAGGTAGTTACAATGAGCAGTTCTTC. It encodes CASSFFGGSYNEQFF.

This chain connects TRBV5-1 to TRBJ2-2, with D possibly matching TRBD1 (6 bases). The V gene's germline CDR1 is SGHRS and CDR2 YFSETQ. CDR3 size: 13 residues. Trimming left V 6 bases short and J 1 base short, with 7 bases between. The CDR3 sequence: CASMTGNTGELFF. In DNA form, the CDR3 reads TGCGCCAGCATGACAGGGAACACCGGGGAGCTGTTTTTT.

The V gene is TRBV2, the J gene TRBJ1-4; D possibly corresponds to TRBD1 (6 bases). The germline V gene has CDR1 SNHLY and CDR2 FYNNEI. Trimming pared 1 base from V and 3 bases from J, leaving 9 bases between. The CDR3 runs to 15 residues. The CDR3 loop reads CASSEEGGPNEKLFF. The DNA for the CDR3 is TGTGCCAGCAGTGAAGAGGGGGGCCCTAATGAAAAACTGTTTTTT.

J is TRBJ2-1 and V is TRBV7-9; D is ambiguous. Germline V lookup: CDR1 SEHNR, CDR2 FQNEAQ (reference sequence). V shed 5 bases and J shed 10 bases, with 21 bases lying between them. CDR3 length equals 15 residues. CDR3 amino acids: CASSETDRAHIEQFF. CDR3 sequence (DNA): TGTGCCAGCAGCGAGACGGACCGGGCGCACATAGAGCAGTTCTTC.

In its sample, this clone was seen many times. The V call is TRBV23-1, the J call TRBJ2-1; TRBD1 is a possible D gene (7 bases). TRBV23-1 is classed as an ORF, of uncertain function. Trimming cost V 6 bases and J 6 bases, with 12 bases left between them. The CDR3 length is 13 residues. The CDR3 region has the DNA TGCGCCAGCAGGGGGGGACAGATCAATGAGCAGTTCTTC. The encoded protein is CASRGGQINEQFF.